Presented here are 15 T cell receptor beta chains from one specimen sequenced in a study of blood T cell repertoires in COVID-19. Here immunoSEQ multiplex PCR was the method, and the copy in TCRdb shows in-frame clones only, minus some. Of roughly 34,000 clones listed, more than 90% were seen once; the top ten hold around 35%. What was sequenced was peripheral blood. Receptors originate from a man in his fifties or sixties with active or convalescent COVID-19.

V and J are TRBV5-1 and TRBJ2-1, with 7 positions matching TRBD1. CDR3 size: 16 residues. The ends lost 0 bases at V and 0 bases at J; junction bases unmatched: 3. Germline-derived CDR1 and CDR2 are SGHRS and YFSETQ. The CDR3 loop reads CASSLEGASSYNEQFF. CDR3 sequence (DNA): TGCGCCAGCAGCTTGGAGGGGGCTAGCTCCTACAATGAGCAGTTCTTC.

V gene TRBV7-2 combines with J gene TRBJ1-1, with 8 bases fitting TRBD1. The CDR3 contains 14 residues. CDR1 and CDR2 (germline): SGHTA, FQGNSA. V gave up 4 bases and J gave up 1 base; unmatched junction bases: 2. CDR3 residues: CASSWDRTNTEAFF. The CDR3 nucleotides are TGTGCCAGCAGCTGGGACAGGACGAACACTGAAGCTTTCTTT.

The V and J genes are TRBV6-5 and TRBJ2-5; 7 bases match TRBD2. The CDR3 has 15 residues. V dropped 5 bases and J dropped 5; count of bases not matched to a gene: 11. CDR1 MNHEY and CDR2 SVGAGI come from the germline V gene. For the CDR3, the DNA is TGTGCCAGCAGTAAGCCCTCCCGGGGAGGGGAGACCCAGTACTTC. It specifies CASSKPSRGGETQYF.

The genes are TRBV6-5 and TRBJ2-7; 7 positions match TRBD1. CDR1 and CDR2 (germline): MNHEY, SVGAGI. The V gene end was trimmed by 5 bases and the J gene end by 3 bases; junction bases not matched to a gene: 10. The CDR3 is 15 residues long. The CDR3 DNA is TGTGCCAGCAGTAATCGGAACAGGGGCTACTACGAGCAGTACTTC. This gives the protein CASSNRNRGYYEQYF.

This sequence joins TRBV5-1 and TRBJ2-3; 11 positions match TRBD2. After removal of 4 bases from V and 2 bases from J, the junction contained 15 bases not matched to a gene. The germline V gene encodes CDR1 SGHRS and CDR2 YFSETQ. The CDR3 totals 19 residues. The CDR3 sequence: CASSLRPSGGMKYTDTQYF. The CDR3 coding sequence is TGCGCCAGCAGCCTTCGCCCTAGCGGGGGGATGAAATACACAGATACGCAGTATTTT.

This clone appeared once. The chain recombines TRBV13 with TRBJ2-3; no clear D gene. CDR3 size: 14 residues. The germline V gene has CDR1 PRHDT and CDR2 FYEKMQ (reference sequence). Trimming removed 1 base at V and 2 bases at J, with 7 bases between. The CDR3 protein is CASSLARHTDTQYF. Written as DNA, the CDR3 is TGTGCCAGCAGCTTAGCGCGGCACACAGATACGCAGTATTTT.

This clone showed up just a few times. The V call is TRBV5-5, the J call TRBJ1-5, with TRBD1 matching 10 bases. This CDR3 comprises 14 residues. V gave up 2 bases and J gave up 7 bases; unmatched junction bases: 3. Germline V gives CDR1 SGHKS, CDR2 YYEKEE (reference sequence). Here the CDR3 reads CASSLWTGGQPQHF. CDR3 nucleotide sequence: TGTGCCAGCAGCTTATGGACAGGGGGGCAGCCCCAGCATTTT.

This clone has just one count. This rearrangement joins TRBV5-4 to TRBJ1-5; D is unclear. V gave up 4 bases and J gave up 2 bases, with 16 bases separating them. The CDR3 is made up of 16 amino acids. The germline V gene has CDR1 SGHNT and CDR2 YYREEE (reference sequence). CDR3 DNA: TGTGCCAGCAGCACCGGCGGCGGTTTAGGCAATCAGCCCCAGCATTTT. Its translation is CASSTGGGLGNQPQHF.

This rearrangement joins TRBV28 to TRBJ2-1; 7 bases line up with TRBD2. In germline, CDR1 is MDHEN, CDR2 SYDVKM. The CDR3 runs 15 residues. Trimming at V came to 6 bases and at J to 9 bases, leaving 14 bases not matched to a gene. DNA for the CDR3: TGTGCCAGCAGACCCCGGACGCGGGGGTGGGGTGAGCAGTTCTTC. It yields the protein CASRPRTRGWGEQFF.

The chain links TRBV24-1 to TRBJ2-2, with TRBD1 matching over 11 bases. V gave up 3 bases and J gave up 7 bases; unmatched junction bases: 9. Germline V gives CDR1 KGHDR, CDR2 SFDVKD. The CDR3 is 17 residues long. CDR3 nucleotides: TGTGCCACCAGTGATCGCGGGACAGGGGGAGCAGGCGGGGAGCTGTTTTTT. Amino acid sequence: CATSDRGTGGAGGELFF.

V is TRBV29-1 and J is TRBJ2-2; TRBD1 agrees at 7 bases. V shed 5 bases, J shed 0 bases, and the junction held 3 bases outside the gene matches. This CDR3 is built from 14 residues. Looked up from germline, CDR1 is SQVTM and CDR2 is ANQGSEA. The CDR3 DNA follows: TGCAGCGTTCTAGACAGGGCGAACACCGGGGAGCTGTTTTTT. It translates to CSVLDRANTGELFF.

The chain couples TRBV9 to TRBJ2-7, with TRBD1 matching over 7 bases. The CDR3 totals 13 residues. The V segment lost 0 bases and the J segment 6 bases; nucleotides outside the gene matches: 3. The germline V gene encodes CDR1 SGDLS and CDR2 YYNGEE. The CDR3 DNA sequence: TGTGCCAGCAGCGTAGGGGACAGAACCGAGCAGTACTTC. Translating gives CASSVGDRTEQYF.

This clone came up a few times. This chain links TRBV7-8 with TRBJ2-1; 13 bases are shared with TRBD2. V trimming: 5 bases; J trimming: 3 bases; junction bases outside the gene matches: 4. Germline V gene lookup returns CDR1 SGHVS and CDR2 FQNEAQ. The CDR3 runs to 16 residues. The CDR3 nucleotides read TGTGCCAGCAGCCCACTAGCGGGAGGGCACTACAATGAGCAGTTCTTC. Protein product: CASSPLAGGHYNEQFF.

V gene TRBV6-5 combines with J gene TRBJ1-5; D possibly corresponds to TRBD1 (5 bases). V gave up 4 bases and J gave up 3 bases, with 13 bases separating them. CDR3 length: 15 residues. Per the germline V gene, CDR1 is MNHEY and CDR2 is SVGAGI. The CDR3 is CASSLGLRYNQPQHF. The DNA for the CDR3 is TGTGCCAGCAGTTTGGGACTGAGATACAATCAGCCCCAGCATTTT.

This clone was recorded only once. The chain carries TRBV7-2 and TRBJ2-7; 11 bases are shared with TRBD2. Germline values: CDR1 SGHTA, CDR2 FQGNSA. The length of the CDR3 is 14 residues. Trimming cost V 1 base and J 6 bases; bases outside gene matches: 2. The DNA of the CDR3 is TGTGCCAGCAGCTTAGTAGCGGGAGGGGGCGAGCAGTACTTC. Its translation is CASSLVAGGGEQYF.